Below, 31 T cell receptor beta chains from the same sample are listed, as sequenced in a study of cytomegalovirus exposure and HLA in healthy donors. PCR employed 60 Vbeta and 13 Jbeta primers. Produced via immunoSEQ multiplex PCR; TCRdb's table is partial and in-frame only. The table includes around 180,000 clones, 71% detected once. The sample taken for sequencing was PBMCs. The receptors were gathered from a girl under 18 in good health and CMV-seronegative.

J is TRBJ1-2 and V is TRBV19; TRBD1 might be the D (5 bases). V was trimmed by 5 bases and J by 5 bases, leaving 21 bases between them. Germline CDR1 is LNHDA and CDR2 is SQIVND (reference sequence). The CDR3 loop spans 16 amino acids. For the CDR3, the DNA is TGTGCCAGTAGTCGCGCAGGGTTCTCCTTAGGGTATGGCTACACCTTC. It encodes CASSRAGFSLGYGYTF. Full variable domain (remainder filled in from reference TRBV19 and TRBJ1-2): DGGITQSPKYLFRKEGQNVTLSCEQNLNHDAMYWYRQDPGQGLRLIYYSQIVNDFQKGDIAEGYSVSREKKESFPLTVTSAQKNPTAFYLCASSRAGFSLGYGYTFGSGTRLTVV.

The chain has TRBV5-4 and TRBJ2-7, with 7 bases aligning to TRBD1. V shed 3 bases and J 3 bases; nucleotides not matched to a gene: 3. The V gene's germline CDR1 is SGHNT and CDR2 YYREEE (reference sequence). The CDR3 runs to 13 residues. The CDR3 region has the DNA TGTGCCAGCAGCTCGGGACAGCTCTACGAGCAGTACTTC. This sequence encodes CASSSGQLYEQYF.

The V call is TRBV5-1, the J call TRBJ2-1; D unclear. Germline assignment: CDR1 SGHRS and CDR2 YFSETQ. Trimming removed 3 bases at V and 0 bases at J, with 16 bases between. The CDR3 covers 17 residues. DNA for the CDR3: TGCGCCAGCAGCTCAAGCTCCTTCGACTCCTCCTACAATGAGCAGTTCTTC. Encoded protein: CASSSSSFDSSYNEQFF.

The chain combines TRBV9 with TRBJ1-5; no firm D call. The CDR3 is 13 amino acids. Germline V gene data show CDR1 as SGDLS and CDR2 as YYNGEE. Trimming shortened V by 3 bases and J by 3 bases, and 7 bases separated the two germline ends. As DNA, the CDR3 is TGTGCCAGCAGCGAATACATCAATCAGCCCCAGCATTTT. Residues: CASSEYINQPQHF. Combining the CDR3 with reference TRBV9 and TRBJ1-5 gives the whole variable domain DSGVTQTPKHLITATGQRVTLRCSPRSGDLSVYWYQQSLDQGLQFLIQYYNGEERAKGNILERFSAQQFPDLHSELNLSSLELGDSALYFCASSEYINQPQHFGDGTRLSIL.

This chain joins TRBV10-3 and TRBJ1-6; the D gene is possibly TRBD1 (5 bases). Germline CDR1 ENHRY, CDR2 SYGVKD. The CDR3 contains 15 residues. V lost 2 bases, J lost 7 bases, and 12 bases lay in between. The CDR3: CAISETDRANSPLHF. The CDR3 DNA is TGTGCCATCAGTGAGACCGACAGAGCGAATTCACCCCTCCACTTT.

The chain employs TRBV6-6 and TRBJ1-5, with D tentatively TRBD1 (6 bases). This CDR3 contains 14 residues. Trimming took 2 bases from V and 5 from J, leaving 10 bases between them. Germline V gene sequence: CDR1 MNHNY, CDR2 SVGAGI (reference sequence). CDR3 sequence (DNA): TGTGCCAGCAGTTACGGGGACAAGGATCAGCCCCAGCATTTT. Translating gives CASSYGDKDQPQHF.

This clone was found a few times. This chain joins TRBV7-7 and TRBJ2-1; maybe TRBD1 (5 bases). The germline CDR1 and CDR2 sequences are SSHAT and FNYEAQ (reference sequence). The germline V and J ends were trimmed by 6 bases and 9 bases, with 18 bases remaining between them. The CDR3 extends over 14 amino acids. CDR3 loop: CASSLGQEYGEQFF. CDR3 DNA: TGTGCCAGCAGTCTGGGGCAGGAGTACGGTGAGCAGTTCTTC.

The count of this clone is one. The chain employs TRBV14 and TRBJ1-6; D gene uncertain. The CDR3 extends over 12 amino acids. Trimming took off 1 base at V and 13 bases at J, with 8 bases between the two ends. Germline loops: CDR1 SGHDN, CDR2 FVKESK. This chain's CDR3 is CASSQAPSPLHF. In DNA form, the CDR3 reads TGTGCCAGCAGCCAAGCCCCGAGCCCCCTCCACTTT.

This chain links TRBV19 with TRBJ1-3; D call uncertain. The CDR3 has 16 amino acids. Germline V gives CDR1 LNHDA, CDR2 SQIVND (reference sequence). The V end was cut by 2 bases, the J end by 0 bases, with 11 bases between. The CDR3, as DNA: TGTGCCAGTAGTATAACACCCCCAACCTCTGGAAACACCATATATTTT. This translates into CASSITPPTSGNTIYF.

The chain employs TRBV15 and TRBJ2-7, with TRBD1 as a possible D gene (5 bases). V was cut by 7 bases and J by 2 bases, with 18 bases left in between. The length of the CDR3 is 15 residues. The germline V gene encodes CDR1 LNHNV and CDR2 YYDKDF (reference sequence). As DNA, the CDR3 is TGTGCCACCACCAAACTGGGCTCAGGGACCTACGAGCAGTACTTC. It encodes CATTKLGSGTYEQYF.

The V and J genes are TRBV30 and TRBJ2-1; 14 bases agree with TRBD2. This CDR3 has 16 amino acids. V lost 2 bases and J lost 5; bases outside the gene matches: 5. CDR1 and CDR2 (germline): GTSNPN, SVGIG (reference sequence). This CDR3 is CAWSRTSGGQDNEQFF. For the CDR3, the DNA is TGTGCCTGGAGTCGGACTAGCGGGGGGCAGGACAATGAGCAGTTCTTC.

The CDR3 region is CASSPLHQPRTGGREQYF. CDR3 sequence (DNA): TGTGCCAGCAGCCCCCTCCATCAGCCACGGACAGGGGGCCGCGAGCAGTACTTC. The rearrangement uses TRBV11-2 and TRBJ2-7, with 11 bases lining up with TRBD1. The CDR3 spans 18 residues. V gave up 5 bases and J gave up 6 bases; unmatched junction bases: 18. Germline CDR1 is SGHAT and CDR2 is FQNNGV.

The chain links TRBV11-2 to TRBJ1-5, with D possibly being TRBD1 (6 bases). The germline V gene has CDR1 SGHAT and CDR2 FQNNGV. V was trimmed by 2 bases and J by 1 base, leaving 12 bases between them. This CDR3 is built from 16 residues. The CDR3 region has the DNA TGTGCCAGCAGCTTAATCAGGGGCTGGAGCAATCAGCCCCAGCATTTT. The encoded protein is CASSLIRGWSNQPQHF.

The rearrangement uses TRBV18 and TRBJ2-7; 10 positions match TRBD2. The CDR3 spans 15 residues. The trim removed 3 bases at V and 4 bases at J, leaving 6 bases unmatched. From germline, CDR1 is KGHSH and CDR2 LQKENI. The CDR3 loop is CASSPGSGGAYEQYF. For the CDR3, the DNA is TGTGCCAGCTCACCTGGGAGCGGGGGGGCATACGAGCAGTACTTC.

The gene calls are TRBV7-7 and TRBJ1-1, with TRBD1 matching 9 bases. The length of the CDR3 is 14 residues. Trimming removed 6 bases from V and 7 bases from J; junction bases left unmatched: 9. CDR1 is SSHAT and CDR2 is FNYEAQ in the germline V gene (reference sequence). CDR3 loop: CASRSGQGSFEAFF. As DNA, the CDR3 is TGTGCCAGCAGATCCGGACAGGGGTCTTTTGAAGCTTTCTTT.

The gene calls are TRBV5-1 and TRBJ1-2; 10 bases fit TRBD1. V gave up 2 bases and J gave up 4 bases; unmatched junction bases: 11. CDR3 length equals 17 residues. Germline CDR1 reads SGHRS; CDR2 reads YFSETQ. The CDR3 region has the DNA TGCGCCAGCAGCTTCACTAACTCTGGGACAGGGGTCTATGGCTACACCTTC. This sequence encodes CASSFTNSGTGVYGYTF.

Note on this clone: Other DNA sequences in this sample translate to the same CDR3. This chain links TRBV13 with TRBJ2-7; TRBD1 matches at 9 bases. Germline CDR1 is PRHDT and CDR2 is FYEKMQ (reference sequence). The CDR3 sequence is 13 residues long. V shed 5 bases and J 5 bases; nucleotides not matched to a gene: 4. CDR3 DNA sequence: TGTGCCAGCAGCGAAGGGACAGGGAACGAGCAGTACTTC. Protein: CASSEGTGNEQYF.

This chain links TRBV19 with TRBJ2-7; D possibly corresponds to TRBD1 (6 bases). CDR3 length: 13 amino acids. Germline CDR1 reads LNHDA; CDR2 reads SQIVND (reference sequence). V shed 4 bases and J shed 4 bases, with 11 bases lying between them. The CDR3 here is CASSTTGQYEQYF. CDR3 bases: TGTGCCAGTAGTACGACGGGACAATACGAGCAGTACTTC.

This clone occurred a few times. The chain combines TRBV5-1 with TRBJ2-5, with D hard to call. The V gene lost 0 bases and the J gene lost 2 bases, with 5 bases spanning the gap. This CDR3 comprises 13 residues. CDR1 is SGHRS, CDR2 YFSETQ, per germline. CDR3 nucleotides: TGCGCCAGCAGCTTGGTACGGCAAGAGACCCAGTACTTC. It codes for CASSLVRQETQYF.

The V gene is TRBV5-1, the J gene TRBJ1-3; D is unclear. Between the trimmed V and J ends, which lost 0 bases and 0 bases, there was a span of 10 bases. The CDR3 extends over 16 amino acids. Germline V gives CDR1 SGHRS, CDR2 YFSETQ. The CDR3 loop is CASSLAEGSSGNTIYF. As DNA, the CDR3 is TGCGCCAGCAGCTTGGCCGAAGGGAGCTCTGGAAACACCATATATTTT.

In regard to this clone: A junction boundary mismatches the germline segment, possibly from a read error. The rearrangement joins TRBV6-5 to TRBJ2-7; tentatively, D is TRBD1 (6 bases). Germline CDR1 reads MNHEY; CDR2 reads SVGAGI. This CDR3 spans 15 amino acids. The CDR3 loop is CAGRGPGRGDYEQYF. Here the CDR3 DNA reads TGTGCCGGCAGGGGACCGGGCAGGGGAGACTACGAGCAGTACTTC.

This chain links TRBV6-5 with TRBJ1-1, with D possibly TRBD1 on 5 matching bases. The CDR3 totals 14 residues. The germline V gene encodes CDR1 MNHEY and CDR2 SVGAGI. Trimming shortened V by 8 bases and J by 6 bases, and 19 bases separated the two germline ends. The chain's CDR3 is CASFLTGPVAEAFF. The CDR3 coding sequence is TGTGCCAGCTTTTTAACAGGTCCCGTTGCTGAAGCTTTCTTT.

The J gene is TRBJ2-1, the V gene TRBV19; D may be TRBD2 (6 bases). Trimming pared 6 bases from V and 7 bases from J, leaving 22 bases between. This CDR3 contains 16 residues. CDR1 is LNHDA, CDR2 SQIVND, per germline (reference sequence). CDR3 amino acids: CASSLVGRWRGNEQFF. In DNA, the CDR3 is TGTGCCAGTAGCCTCGTTGGGAGGTGGCGCGGTAATGAGCAGTTCTTC.

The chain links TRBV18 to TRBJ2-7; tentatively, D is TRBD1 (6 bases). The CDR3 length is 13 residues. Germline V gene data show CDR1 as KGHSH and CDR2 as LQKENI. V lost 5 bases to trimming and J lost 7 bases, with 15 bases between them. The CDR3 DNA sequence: TGTGCCAGCTCATATACACAGGGAAGAGAGCAGTACTTC. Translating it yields CASSYTQGREQYF.

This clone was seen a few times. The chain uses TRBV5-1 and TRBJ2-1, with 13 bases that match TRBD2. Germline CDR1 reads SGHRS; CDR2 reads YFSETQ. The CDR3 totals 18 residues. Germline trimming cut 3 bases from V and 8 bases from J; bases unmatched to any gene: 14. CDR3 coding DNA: TGCGCCAGCAGCTCGGATAACCCGGGACTAGCGGGGCAGGATGAGCAGTTCTTC. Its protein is CASSSDNPGLAGQDEQFF.

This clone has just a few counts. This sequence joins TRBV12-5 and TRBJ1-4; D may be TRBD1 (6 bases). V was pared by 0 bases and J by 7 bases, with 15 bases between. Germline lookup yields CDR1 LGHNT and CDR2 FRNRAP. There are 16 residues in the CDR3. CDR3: CASGLVGGQGSEKLFF. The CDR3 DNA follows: TGTGCTAGTGGTTTGGTGGGAGGGCAGGGGAGTGAAAAACTGTTTTTT.

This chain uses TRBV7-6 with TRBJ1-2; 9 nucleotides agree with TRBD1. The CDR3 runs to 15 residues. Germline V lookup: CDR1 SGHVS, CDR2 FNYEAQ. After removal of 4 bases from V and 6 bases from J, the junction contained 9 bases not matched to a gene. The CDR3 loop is CASSSRRTGADGYTF. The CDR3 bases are TGTGCCAGCAGCTCCCGACGGACAGGGGCGGATGGCTACACCTTC.

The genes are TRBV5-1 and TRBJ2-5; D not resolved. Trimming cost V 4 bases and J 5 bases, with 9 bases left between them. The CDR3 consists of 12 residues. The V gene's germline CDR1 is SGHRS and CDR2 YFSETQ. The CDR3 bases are TGCGCCAGCAGCCCCTTGCGGGAGACCCAGTACTTC. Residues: CASSPLRETQYF.

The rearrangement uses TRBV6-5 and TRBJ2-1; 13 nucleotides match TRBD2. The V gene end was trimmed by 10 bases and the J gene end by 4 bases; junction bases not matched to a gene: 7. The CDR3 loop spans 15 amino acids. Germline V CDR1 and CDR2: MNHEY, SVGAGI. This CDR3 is CATTSGGAAYNEQFF. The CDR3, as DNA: TGTGCCACTACTAGCGGGGGGGCGGCTTACAATGAGCAGTTCTTC.

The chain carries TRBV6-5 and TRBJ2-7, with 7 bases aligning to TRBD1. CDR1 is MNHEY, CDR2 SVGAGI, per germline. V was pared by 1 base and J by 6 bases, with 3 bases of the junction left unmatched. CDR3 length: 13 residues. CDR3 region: CASSYYRGSEQYF. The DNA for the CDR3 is TGTGCCAGCAGTTACTACAGGGGTAGCGAGCAGTACTTC.

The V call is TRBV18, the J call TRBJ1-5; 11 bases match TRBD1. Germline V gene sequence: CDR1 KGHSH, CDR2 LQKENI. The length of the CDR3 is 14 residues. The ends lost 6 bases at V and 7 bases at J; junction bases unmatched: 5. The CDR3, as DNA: TGTGCCAGCTCGGGACAGGGGGTGGGACAGCCCCAGCATTTT. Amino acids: CASSGQGVGQPQHF.